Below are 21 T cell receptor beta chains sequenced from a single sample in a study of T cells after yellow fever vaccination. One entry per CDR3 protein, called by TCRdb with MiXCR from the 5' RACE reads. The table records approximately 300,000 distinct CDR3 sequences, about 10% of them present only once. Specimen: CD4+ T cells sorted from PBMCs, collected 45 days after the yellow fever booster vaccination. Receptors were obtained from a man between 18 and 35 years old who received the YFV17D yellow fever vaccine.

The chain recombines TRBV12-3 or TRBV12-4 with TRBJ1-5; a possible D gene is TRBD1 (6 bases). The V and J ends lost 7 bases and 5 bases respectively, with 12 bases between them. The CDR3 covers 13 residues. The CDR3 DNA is TGTGCCAGCATGTGGGGGGCCGATCAGCCCCAGCATTTT. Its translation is CASMWGADQPQHF.

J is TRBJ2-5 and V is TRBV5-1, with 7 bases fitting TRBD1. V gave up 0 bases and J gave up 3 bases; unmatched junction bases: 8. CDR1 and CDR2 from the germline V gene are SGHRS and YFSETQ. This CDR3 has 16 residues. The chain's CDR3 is CASSLATGAREETQYF. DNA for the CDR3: TGCGCCAGCAGCTTGGCCACAGGGGCGCGGGAAGAGACCCAGTACTTC.

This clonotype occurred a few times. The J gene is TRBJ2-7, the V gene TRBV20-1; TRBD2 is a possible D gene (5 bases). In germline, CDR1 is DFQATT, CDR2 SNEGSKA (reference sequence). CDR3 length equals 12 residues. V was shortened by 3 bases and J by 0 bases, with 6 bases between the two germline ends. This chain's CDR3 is CSARRVSYEQYV. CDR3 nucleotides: TGCAGTGCTAGGCGGGTCTCCTACGAGCAGTACGTC.

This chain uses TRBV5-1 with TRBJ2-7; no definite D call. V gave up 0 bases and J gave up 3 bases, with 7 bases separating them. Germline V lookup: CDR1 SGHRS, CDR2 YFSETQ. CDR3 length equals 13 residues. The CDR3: CASSLAPIYEQYF. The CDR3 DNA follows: TGCGCCAGCAGCTTGGCGCCCATCTACGAGCAGTACTTC. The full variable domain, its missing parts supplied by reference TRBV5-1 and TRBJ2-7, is KAGVTQTPRYLIKTRGQQVTLSCSPISGHRSVSWYQQTPGQGLQFLFEYFSETQRNKGNFPGRFSGRQFSNSRSEMNVSTLELGDSALYLCASSLAPIYEQYFGPGTRLTVT.

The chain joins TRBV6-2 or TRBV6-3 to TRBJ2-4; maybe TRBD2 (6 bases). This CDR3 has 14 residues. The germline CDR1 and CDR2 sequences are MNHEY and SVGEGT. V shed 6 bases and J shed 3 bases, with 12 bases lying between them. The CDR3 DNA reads TGTGCCAGCAGCCCCGGGACTGGCAAAAACATTCAGTACTTC. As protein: CASSPGTGKNIQYF.

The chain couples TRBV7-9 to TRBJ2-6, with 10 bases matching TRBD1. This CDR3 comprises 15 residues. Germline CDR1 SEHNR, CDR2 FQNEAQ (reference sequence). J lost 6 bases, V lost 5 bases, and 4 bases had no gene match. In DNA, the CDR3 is TGTGCCAGCAGCGACAGGGGGCGGCTGGCCAACGTCCTGACTTTC. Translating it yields CASSDRGRLANVLTF. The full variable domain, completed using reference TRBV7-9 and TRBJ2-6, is DTGVSQNPRHKITKRGQNVTFRCDPISEHNRLYWYRQTLGQGPEFLTYFQNEAQLEKSRLLSDRFSAERPKGSFSTLEIQRTEQGDSAMYLCASSDRGRLANVLTFGAGSRLTVL.

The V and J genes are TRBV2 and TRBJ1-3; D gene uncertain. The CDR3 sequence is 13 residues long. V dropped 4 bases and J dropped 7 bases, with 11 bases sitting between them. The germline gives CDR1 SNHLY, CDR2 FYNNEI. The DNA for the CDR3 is TGTGCCAGCAGTGGACGGCTGGGGAACACCATATATTTT. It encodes CASSGRLGNTIYF.

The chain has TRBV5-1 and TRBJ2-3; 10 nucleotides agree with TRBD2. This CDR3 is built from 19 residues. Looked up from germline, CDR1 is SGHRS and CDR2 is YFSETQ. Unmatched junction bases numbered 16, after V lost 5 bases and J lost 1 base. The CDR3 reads CASRSPLAGLQVGTDTQYF. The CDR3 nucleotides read TGCGCCAGCAGGAGCCCACTAGCGGGGCTTCAGGTGGGCACAGATACGCAGTATTTT.

CDR3 nucleotide sequence: TGCGCCAGCAGCCAAGTCGGAGGGGGGGCCAATGAGCAGTTCTTC. Its translation: CASSQVGGGANEQFF. The chain uses TRBV4-3 and TRBJ2-1; TRBD2 might be the D (7 bases). From germline, CDR1 is LGHNA and CDR2 YSLEER. This CDR3 comprises 15 residues. V was clipped by 1 base and J by 6 bases, with 13 bases between them.

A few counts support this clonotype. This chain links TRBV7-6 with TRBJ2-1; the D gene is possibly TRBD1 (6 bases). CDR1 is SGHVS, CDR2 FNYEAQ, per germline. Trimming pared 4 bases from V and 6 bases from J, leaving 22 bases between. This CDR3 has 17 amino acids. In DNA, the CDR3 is TGTGCCAGCAGCTGGCCTTACAGGGCAAGAGGTACCAATGAGCAGTTCTTC. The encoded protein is CASSWPYRARGTNEQFF.

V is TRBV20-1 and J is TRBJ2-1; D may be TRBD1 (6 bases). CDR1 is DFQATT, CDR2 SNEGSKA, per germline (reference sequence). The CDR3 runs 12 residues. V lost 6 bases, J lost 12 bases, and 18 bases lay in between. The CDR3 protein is CSAPDRSHGQFF. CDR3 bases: TGCAGTGCCCCAGACAGGTCCCACGGGCAGTTCTTC.

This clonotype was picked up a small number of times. Written as DNA, the CDR3 is TGTGCCAGCATTGAGCGCACAGGGGGGAAGCAGTATTTT. Translation gives CASIERTGGKQYF. The chain is built from TRBV2 and TRBJ2-3, with TRBD1 matching 8 bases. The CDR3 runs 13 residues. V trimming: 7 bases; J trimming: 11 bases; junction bases outside the gene matches: 11. Germline lookup yields CDR1 SNHLY and CDR2 FYNNEI.

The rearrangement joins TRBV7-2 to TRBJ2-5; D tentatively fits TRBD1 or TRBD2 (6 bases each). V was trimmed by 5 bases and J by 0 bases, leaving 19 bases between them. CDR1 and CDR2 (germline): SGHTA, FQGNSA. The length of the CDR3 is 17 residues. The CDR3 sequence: CASSIVDGGPYQETQYF. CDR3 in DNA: TGTGCCAGCAGCATCGTCGACGGGGGCCCATACCAAGAGACCCAGTACTTC.

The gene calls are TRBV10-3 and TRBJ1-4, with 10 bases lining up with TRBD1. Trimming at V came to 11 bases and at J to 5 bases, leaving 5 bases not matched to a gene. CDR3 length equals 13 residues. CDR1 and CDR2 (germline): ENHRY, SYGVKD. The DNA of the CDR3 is TGTGCCGCGCGACAGGGGGCAAATGAAAAACTGTTTTTT. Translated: CAARQGANEKLFF.

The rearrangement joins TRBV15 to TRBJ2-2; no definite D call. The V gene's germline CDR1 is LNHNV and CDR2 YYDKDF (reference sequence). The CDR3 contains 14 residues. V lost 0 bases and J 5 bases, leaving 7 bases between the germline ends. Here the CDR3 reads CATSRDLGTGELFF. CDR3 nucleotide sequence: TGTGCCACCAGCAGAGATTTGGGGACCGGGGAGCTGTTTTTT.

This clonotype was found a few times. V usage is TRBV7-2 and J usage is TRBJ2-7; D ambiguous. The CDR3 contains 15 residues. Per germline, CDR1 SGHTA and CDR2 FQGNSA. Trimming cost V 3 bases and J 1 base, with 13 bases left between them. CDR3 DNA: TGTGCCAGCAGCTTGGTAAGGGATTGGTCCTACGAGCAGTACTTC. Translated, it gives CASSLVRDWSYEQYF. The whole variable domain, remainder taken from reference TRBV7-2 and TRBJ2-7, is GAGVSQSPSNKVTEKGKDVELRCDPISGHTALYWYRQSLGQGLEFLIYFQGNSAPDKSGLPSDRFSAERTGGSVSTLTIQRTQQEDSAVYLCASSLVRDWSYEQYFGPGTRLTVT.

Here the CDR3 DNA reads TGTGCCAGCAGCCTAGGCCCCTCGGACACCGGGGAGCTGTTTTTT. Its protein is CASSLGPSDTGELFF. The rearrangement uses TRBV7-2 and TRBJ2-2; unclear D gene. The V end was cut by 5 bases, the J end by 3 bases, with 13 bases between. CDR1 SGHTA and CDR2 FQGNSA come from the germline V gene. CDR3 length equals 15 residues.

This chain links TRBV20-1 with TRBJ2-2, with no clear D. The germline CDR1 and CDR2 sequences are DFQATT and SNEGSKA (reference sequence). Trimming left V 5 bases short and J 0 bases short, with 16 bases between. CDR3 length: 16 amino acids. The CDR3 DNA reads TGCAGTGCTCCAGTTCCCCTAGGGACGAACACCGGGGAGCTGTTTTTT. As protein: CSAPVPLGTNTGELFF.

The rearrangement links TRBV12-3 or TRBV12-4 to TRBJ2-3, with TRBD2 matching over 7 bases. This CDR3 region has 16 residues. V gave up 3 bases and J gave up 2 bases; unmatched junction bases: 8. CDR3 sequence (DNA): TGTGCCAGCAGTTTTCTTTACCGGGGGGACACAGATACGCAGTATTTT. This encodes CASSFLYRGDTDTQYF.

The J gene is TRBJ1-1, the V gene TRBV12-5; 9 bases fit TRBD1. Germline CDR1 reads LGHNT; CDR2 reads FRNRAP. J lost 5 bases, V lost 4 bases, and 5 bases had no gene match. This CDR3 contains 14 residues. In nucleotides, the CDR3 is TGTGCTAGTGGTTCCACAGGGGGCGCGACTGAAGCTTTCTTT. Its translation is CASGSTGGATEAFF.

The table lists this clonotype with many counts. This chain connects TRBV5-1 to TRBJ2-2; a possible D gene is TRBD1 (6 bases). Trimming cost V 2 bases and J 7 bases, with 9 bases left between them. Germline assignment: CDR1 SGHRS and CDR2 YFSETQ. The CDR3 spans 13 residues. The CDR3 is CASSFGQFGELFF. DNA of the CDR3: TGCGCCAGCAGCTTCGGACAGTTCGGGGAGCTGTTTTTT.